This T cell receptor beta chain was identified during a study of technical replicates of blood from several donors. Data came from immunoSEQ multiplex PCR; TCRdb stores just in-frame clones and leaves some out. This table has about 71,000 clones, just under 97% appearing once. The CDR3 is made up of 18 amino acids. Trimming took off 2 bases at V and 3 bases at J, with 23 bases between the two ends. Germline CDR1 is SGHAT and CDR2 is FQNNGV. The chain has TRBV11-2 and TRBJ2-7; D is undetermined. The sequence was collected from a human donor in good health. The sample consisted of T cells isolated from PBMCs. This CDR3 reads CASSLLPRLDQVVYEQYF. The CDR3 DNA reads TGTGCCAGCAGCTTACTCCCTAGATTAGATCAAGTAGTCTACGAGCAGTACTTC.